The T cell receptor (beta chain) described here comes from a study of shared clonotypes between healthy human individuals (dated by TCRdb to about 2020). Concerning the study at large: Two women and a few men aged 18 to 49 years were included in the cohort. For each donor, three plates each were used for CD4 naive and CD4 memory, two plates were used for CD8 naive, and one plate was used for CD8 memory. To estimate repertoire size and how much clonotypes are shared between individuals, the study performed deep sequencing of blood TCR repertoires from roughly five healthy adults. To increase sequencing depth and limit assay-specific biases, different laboratories used diverse techniques to prepare libraries and sequence TCR repertoires. Per donor, leukapheresis produced somewhere between about 0.8 and 9 billion PBMCs. Broader findings and caveats from the paper: The small number of donors limited the genetic and exposure-history diversity represented. Even with the large sequencing depth, rarefaction of the sorted-subset datasets indicated that sequencing was incomplete. Larger estimated clonotype richness was generally found for naive subsets than for memory subsets. Clonotypes shared by all four sorted-subset donors showed higher generation probabilities than non-shared clonotypes. Pairwise subsampling led to the expectation that sequencing depth would affect the degree of clonotype sharing among donors. When several donors were compared, the shared fraction of clonotypes was about 5.5% for naive CD4, approximately 3.5% for naive CD8, 2.3% for memory CD4, and 0.4% for memory CD8. Only blood was sampled, and tissue TCR repertoires likely differ from those in blood.

Of note for this clone: Its cognate antigen has yet to be identified. Base qualities are missing; no much larger clone stands one base away.

At the junction V is shortened by 5 bases and J by 2 bases, with 18 bases in between. Inclusive of the bounding cysteine and phenylalanine, the CDR3 is 16 residues long. Left in the record is the CDR3 DNA by itself, 48 bases read in frame from the first base. For CDR1 and CDR2, the germline V gene lists SGHTA and FQGNSA. Using the deep immunoSEQ assay, TCR CDR3 regions were amplified from genomic DNA by multiplex PCR. For each cell subset, the extracted genomic DNA was distributed evenly across all wells of several immunoSEQ 96-well plates, and each plate served as one replicate. For sorted subsets, about 200 ng genomic DNA, equal to 30,000 to 35,000 T cell genomes, was loaded into each replicate PCR. Purified libraries were quantified with a Qubit 3.0 fluorometer, sized on a Bioanalyzer 2100, and re-quantified with the KAPA Library Quantification kit. Every immunoSEQ 96-well plate was sequenced on a separate single-read 150-cycle Illumina NextSeq 550 flow cell. From the authors' description of their analysis: The immunoSEQ output contained only junctional sequences without quality scores, so filtering could not match that applied to full-length reads. Sequences were annotated with PyIR, a Python wrapper for IgBLAST v1.9, using IMGT germline references to assign V/J genes and CDR3. Reads were removed for weak V/J assignments (E-value above 1e-6), missing CDR3, stop codons, out-of-frame junctions, or ambiguous translated residues. V3J clonotypes were defined as sequences sharing an identical inferred V gene, J gene, and CDR3 amino acid sequence. Percentage overlap between repertoires was calculated by dividing the number of shared unique clonotypes by the size of the smaller repertoire. Three approaches were used to assess repertoire richness: RTK rarefaction, the Chao1 estimator, and Recon v2.1 estimates of unobserved clonotypes. Generation probabilities were computed with OLGA for all TCRbeta clonotypes obtained by the gDNA method from a handful of donors. In TCRdb, the immuneACCESS table is reduced to in-frame sequences with V and J assigned. These tables do not hold every clone; where another copy was compared, an unresolved V gene accounts for under half, and the others remain unexplained. The D gene and trimming were derived from the DNA, and the V and J assignments and clone size from that table. This sample is represented by over a million clones; roughly 96% of them were singletons. About 1% of the sample goes to the ten largest clones.

Donors were healthy HIV-negative adults with no recently reported acute infections or vaccinations. All donors were Caucasian adults living in Nashville, Tennessee, USA. CD4+ T cells were enriched by magnetic negative selection, after which naive cells were positively selected on CD45RA and the negative fraction was taken as the memory subset. Blood was collected by leukapheresis, and PBMCs were isolated by Ficoll-Histopaque density gradient centrifugation and then cryopreserved in liquid nitrogen vapor phase. Analytical flow cytometry was used to check the purity and quantity of every magnetically sorted T cell population. Genomic DNA was isolated from each sorted fraction and quantified by UV absorbance on a Nanodrop 2000c.

The chain is made from TRBV7-2 and TRBJ1-1; D gene: possibly TRBD1, on 5 matching bases. This receptor was taken from a man in his thirties or forties in good health. Sample: naive CD4+ T cells sorted from blood. The intended sense of this specimen's cell subset or site label: CD45RA+ positively selected. The CDR3 region reads CASSKRPTEVNTEAFF. Here is the DNA: TGTGCCAGCAGCAAAAGACCGACAGAAGTTAACACTGAAGCTTTCTTT.